The 27 T cell receptor beta chains reported below all come from one sample, sequenced in a study of early T cells in non-severe SARS-CoV-2 infection. Via MiXCR, TCRdb re-called the 5' RACE reads, giving one row per CDR3 protein. The repertoire holds some 42,000 distinct CDR3 sequences, about 5.9% seen once, with approximately 7.5% in the top ten. Here the sequenced sample was whole blood, taken at baseline. The origin of the receptors is an adult who was a healthcare worker with PCR-confirmed SARS-CoV-2 infection or an uninfected control (not recorded which).

The V and J genes are TRBV7-9 and TRBJ1-1; D ambiguous. Trimming took off 3 bases at V and 3 bases at J, with 5 bases between the two ends. The germline CDR1 and CDR2 sequences are SEHNR and FQNEAQ (reference sequence). This CDR3 comprises 12 residues. CDR3 DNA: TGTGCCAGCAGCTTTGGGGACACTGAAGCTTTCTTT. Translating it yields CASSFGDTEAFF.

The gene calls are TRBV5-1 and TRBJ2-1, with 9 bases aligning to TRBD2. V lost 3 bases and J lost 8; bases outside the gene matches: 9. Germline V gives CDR1 SGHRS, CDR2 YFSETQ. The length of the CDR3 is 15 residues. The CDR3 spells CASSSTKRGVYEQFF. DNA for the CDR3: TGCGCCAGCAGCTCCACTAAGCGGGGGGTCTATGAGCAGTTCTTC.

This clonotype was seen a handful of times. V usage is TRBV10-3 and J usage is TRBJ2-3; 14 positions agree with TRBD2. The V gene's germline CDR1 is ENHRY and CDR2 SYGVKD. The CDR3 has 18 amino acids. The junction had 6 bases not matched to a gene; V was cut back by 4 bases and J by 0 bases. CDR3 in amino acids: CAISGLAGGYTSTDTQYF. CDR3 bases: TGTGCCATCAGTGGACTAGCGGGGGGGTATACAAGCACAGATACGCAGTATTTT.

This clonotype came up a few times. V and J are TRBV5-4 and TRBJ1-1; D is ambiguous. Per the germline V gene, CDR1 is SGHNT and CDR2 is YYREEE (reference sequence). The ends were cut back, 3 bases at V and 3 bases at J, with 9 bases in the middle. The CDR3 runs to 13 residues. Here the CDR3 reads CASSYGPDTEAFF. CDR3 nucleotides: TGTGCCAGCAGCTATGGGCCCGACACTGAAGCTTTCTTT.

This clonotype was observed at least ten times. CDR3 region: CASRSRQGIAGELFF. The CDR3 DNA reads TGTGCCAGCAGGTCTAGGCAGGGAATTGCCGGGGAGCTGTTTTTT. The chain uses TRBV28 and TRBJ2-2; possible D gene TRBD1, 5 bases. CDR1 MDHEN and CDR2 SYDVKM come from the germline V gene. V lost 6 bases and J 6 bases, leaving 17 bases between the germline ends. CDR3 length: 15 amino acids.

This clonotype was picked up many times. The chain links TRBV30 to TRBJ1-1, with 11 nucleotides matching TRBD1. The length of the CDR3 is 16 residues. Germline-derived CDR1 and CDR2 are GTSNPN and SVGIG (reference sequence). Here the CDR3 reads CVGRGTGGAQNTEAFF. CDR3 DNA sequence: TGTGTGGGCCGAGGGACAGGGGGTGCGCAGAACACTGAAGCTTTCTTT.

This clonotype has only a few counts. The chain carries TRBV28 and TRBJ1-2, with D possibly matching TRBD1 (6 bases). Trimming removed 7 bases at V and 8 bases at J, with 17 bases between. The CDR3 loop spans 13 amino acids. From germline, CDR1 is MDHEN and CDR2 SYDVKM. CDR3 loop: CASKRTAREGYTF. The CDR3 nucleotides are TGTGCCAGCAAAAGGACAGCCCGTGAGGGCTACACCTTC.

This clonotype showed up just a few times. V and J are TRBV6-2 or TRBV6-3 and TRBJ2-6; D is uncertain. Germline assignment: CDR1 MNHEY and CDR2 SVGEGT. The CDR3 has 13 amino acids. V lost 5 bases and J 2 bases, leaving 4 bases between the germline ends. CDR3 sequence: CASSITGANVLTF. CDR3 nucleotide sequence: TGTGCCAGCAGTATCACTGGGGCCAACGTCCTGACTTTC.

About this clonotype itself: This may come from a read error, since a much larger clone is one base off. CDR3 DNA sequence: TGCAGCGTTCGCGGTAGCGGGGGTAAGACAGATACGCAGTATTTT. Translation: CSVRGSGGKTDTQYF. The chain carries TRBV29-1 and TRBJ2-3; TRBD2 matches at 9 bases. Germline lookup yields CDR1 SQVTM and CDR2 ANQGSEA. With V trimmed by 5 bases and J by 3 bases, 9 bases remained unmatched. CDR3 length: 15 residues.

This clonotype was counted a few times. The gene calls are TRBV4-1 and TRBJ1-2; the D gene is possibly TRBD1 (5 bases). Trimming stripped 3 bases from V and 3 bases from J, with 11 bases between. Germline CDR1 and CDR2: MGHRA and YSYEKL. The CDR3 runs to 14 residues. The CDR3 sequence is CASSQMTEYYGYTF. For the CDR3, the DNA is TGCGCCAGCAGCCAGATGACAGAATACTATGGCTACACCTTC.

This clonotype was detected only a few times. The V call is TRBV11-2, the J call TRBJ1-2; D not resolved. V was trimmed by 5 bases and J by 0 bases, leaving 22 bases between them. Per germline, CDR1 SGHAT and CDR2 FQNNGV. CDR3 length equals 18 residues. CDR3 in DNA: TGTGCCAGCAGCCCTCCGGTCGGCAGCCCGGTGGCTAACTATGGCTACACCTTC. Its protein product is CASSPPVGSPVANYGYTF.

This sequence joins TRBV29-1 and TRBJ1-3; D gene uncertain. Germline CDR1 SQVTM, CDR2 ANQGSEA. This CDR3 has 14 residues. Trimming took 4 bases from V and 4 from J, leaving 14 bases between them. For the CDR3, the DNA is TGCAGCGTTGCCCCCGAGACACGGGGAAACACCATATATTTT. Translating it yields CSVAPETRGNTIYF.

This clonotype appeared a few times. This sequence joins TRBV7-9 and TRBJ2-7; the D is unclear. This CDR3 contains 12 residues. V lost 3 bases to trimming and J lost 3 bases, with 6 bases between them. Germline V gene sequence: CDR1 SEHNR, CDR2 FQNEAQ (reference sequence). The CDR3 loop is CASSLTGYEQYF. The CDR3 DNA sequence: TGTGCCAGCAGCTTGACCGGCTACGAGCAGTACTTC. The full variable domain, in which reference TRBV7-9 and TRBJ2-7 provide the parts outside the CDR3, is DTGVSQNPRHKITKRGQNVTFRCDPISEHNRLYWYRQTLGQGPEFLTYFQNEAQLEKSRLLSDRFSAERPKGSFSTLEIQRTEQGDSAMYLCASSLTGYEQYFGPGTRLTVT.

The chain is built from TRBV7-9 and TRBJ2-7; D is perhaps TRBD1 (6 bases). Germline CDR1 is SEHNR and CDR2 is FQNEAQ (reference sequence). The germline V and J ends were trimmed by 11 bases and 2 bases, with 22 bases remaining between them. The CDR3 is 15 residues long. The CDR3 sequence: CAGHYPTGLTYEQYF. CDR3 nucleotides: TGTGCCGGACACTACCCGACAGGCTTAACCTACGAGCAGTACTTC.

The CDR3 DNA is TGTGCCAGCAGAACCGCGGGCTACGAGCAGTACTTC. It codes for CASRTAGYEQYF. The genes are TRBV6-2 or TRBV6-3 and TRBJ2-7; TRBD2 might be the D (5 bases). CDR1 is MNHEY, CDR2 SVGEGT, per germline. This CDR3 has 12 residues. The V gene lost 6 bases and the J gene lost 3 bases, with 9 bases spanning the gap.

This clonotype appeared a few times. The genes are TRBV11-2 and TRBJ1-1; D may be TRBD1 (6 bases). The CDR3 is 14 residues long. The germline V gene has CDR1 SGHAT and CDR2 FQNNGV. Trimming cost V 6 bases and J 3 bases, with 14 bases left between them. CDR3 region: CASSFTGIDTEAFF. Here the CDR3 DNA reads TGTGCCAGCAGTTTTACAGGGATCGACACTGAAGCTTTCTTT.

This clonotype appeared many times. The chain is built from TRBV20-1 and TRBJ2-3; 9 positions match TRBD2. From germline, CDR1 is DFQATT and CDR2 SNEGSKA (reference sequence). Germline trimming cut 5 bases from V and 0 bases from J; bases unmatched to any gene: 6. The CDR3 has 15 amino acids. The DNA of the CDR3 is TGCAGTGCTGGGGAGCGGGGGGACAGCACAGATACGCAGTATTTT. Translated: CSAGERGDSTDTQYF.

This CDR3 is CASSYWAGGHTGELFF. The CDR3, as DNA: TGTGCCAGCAGTTACTGGGCAGGGGGGCACACCGGGGAGCTGTTTTTT. V and J are TRBV6-2 or TRBV6-3 and TRBJ2-2; D may be TRBD1 (7 bases). The length of the CDR3 is 16 residues. Between the trimmed V and J ends, which lost 1 base and 3 bases, there was a span of 12 bases. Germline-derived CDR1 and CDR2 are MNHEY and SVGEGT.

This clonotype was counted many times. This rearrangement joins TRBV20-1 to TRBJ1-5; no definite D call. V was trimmed by 5 bases and J by 5 bases, leaving 13 bases between them. CDR3 length equals 13 residues. Germline CDR1 is DFQATT and CDR2 is SNEGSKA (reference sequence). The CDR3 spells CSAAPGRDQPQHF. CDR3 nucleotides: TGCAGTGCTGCACCGGGGAGGGATCAGCCCCAGCATTTT.

In its sample, this clonotype was seen a few times. V usage is TRBV5-5 and J usage is TRBJ2-1; a weak D match, TRBD2 (5 bases). CDR3 size: 17 residues. CDR1 and CDR2 (germline): SGHKS, YYEKEE (reference sequence). With 1 base removed from V and 5 bases from J, the gap between germline ends came to 19 bases. The CDR3 nucleotides read TGTGCCAGCAGCTTGCCAGCCATAGCGTATAATAACAATGAGCAGTTCTTC. It translates to CASSLPAIAYNNNEQFF.

This clonotype has a handful of counts. The chain carries TRBV19 and TRBJ2-7; tentatively, D is TRBD1 (5 bases). From germline, CDR1 is LNHDA and CDR2 SQIVND (reference sequence). V was trimmed by 7 bases and J by 0 bases, leaving 13 bases between them. The CDR3 totals 14 residues. Here the CDR3 DNA reads TGTGCCAGTAAGGTCCAAGGGGACTCCTACGAGCAGTACTTC. Translation gives CASKVQGDSYEQYF.

This clonotype was seen repeatedly, ten times or more. The V gene is TRBV12-2, the J gene TRBJ2-5. TRBV12-2 is a pseudogene locus. The CDR3 spans 13 residues. CDR3 DNA: TGTGCAAGTCGCTTAGGGCTAGTGGAGACCCAGTACTTC. Translated: CASRLGLVETQYF.

The chain employs TRBV7-9 and TRBJ1-4; D is perhaps TRBD1 (6 bases). V lost 1 base to trimming and J lost 4 bases, with 16 bases between them. Per the germline V gene, CDR1 is SEHNR and CDR2 is FQNEAQ (reference sequence). CDR3 length equals 17 residues. CDR3 protein: CASSLGGRGQNNEKLFF. The CDR3 region has the DNA TGTGCCAGCAGCTTAGGAGGTAGAGGACAGAATAATGAAAAACTGTTTTTT. The full variable domain, rest sourced from reference TRBV7-9 and TRBJ1-4, is DTGVSQNPRHKITKRGQNVTFRCDPISEHNRLYWYRQTLGQGPEFLTYFQNEAQLEKSRLLSDRFSAERPKGSFSTLEIQRTEQGDSAMYLCASSLGGRGQNNEKLFFGSGTQLSVL.

This clonotype was observed many times. CDR3 sequence reads: CASRNSDRGDKNIQYF. CDR3 nucleotide sequence: TGTGCCAGCCGGAACTCGGACAGGGGAGACAAAAACATTCAGTACTTC. The chain carries TRBV19 and TRBJ2-4; 9 bases fit TRBD1. The CDR3 contains 16 residues. Germline V lookup: CDR1 LNHDA, CDR2 SQIVND (reference sequence). The V gene end was trimmed by 9 bases and the J gene end by 3 bases; junction bases not matched to a gene: 12.

This clonotype occurred many times. The chain is built from TRBV28 and TRBJ1-1; 11 bases map to TRBD1. Germline loops: CDR1 MDHEN, CDR2 SYDVKM. The V and J ends lost 8 bases and 4 bases, in that order; junction bases with no gene match: 15. The CDR3 spans 17 residues. CDR3 protein: CASRPRTGGILGTEAFF. As DNA, the CDR3 is TGTGCCAGCCGACCGCGGACAGGGGGCATTCTGGGCACTGAAGCTTTCTTT.

This clonotype was observed many times. The chain is built from TRBV10-3 and TRBJ1-3, with D perhaps TRBD1 (6 bases). Germline loops: CDR1 ENHRY, CDR2 SYGVKD. This CDR3 has 13 residues. Trimming stripped 6 bases from V and 0 bases from J, with 6 bases between. The CDR3 here is CAIRDSSGNTIYF. CDR3 coding DNA: TGTGCCATCAGGGACAGCTCTGGAAACACCATATATTTT.

This clonotype was observed a few times. This chain links TRBV19 with TRBJ1-5, with D possibly TRBD1 on 5 matching bases. In germline, CDR1 is LNHDA, CDR2 SQIVND (reference sequence). The length of the CDR3 is 12 residues. V was shortened by 7 bases and J by 9 bases, with 13 bases between the two germline ends. In nucleotides, the CDR3 is TGTGCCAGTACTACCCCAGGGACGCCCCAGCATTTT. This codes for CASTTPGTPQHF.